One sample yielded the 9 T cell receptor beta chains listed below, sequenced in a study of T cell responses to AZD1222 COVID-19 vaccine. Profiling relied on immunoSEQ multiplex PCR, and the TCRdb table lists in-frame clones only, not all of them. In the table there are some 130,000 clones, more than 85% of which are singletons. The sample was peripheral blood, taken on day 0 of AZD1222 vaccination. These receptors all come from an adult in good health.

V is TRBV13 and J is TRBJ1-1; D unresolved. Germline values: CDR1 PRHDT, CDR2 FYEKMQ (reference sequence). The CDR3 loop spans 14 amino acids. V lost 0 bases and J lost 1, with 6 bases in between. CDR3 protein: CASSLGQPNTEAFF. Written as DNA, the CDR3 is TGTGCCAGCAGCTTAGGGCAGCCGAACACTGAAGCTTTCTTT.

V is TRBV15 and J is TRBJ2-7; D ambiguous. The CDR3 loop spans 13 amino acids. V was clipped by 5 bases and J by 5 bases, with 13 bases between them. Per the germline V gene, CDR1 is LNHNV and CDR2 is YYDKDF (reference sequence). The CDR3 nucleotides read TGTGCCACCAGCTCCCGAAACAGCCACGAGCAGTACTTC. Its translation is CATSSRNSHEQYF.

The J gene is TRBJ1-5, the V gene TRBV6-5, with a tentative D call TRBD1 (5 bases). The CDR3 is 14 residues long. V was shortened by 10 bases and J by 2 bases, with 15 bases between the two germline ends. Germline V gives CDR1 MNHEY, CDR2 SVGAGI. The CDR3 DNA reads as TGTGCCACCAAGGGCAGGGTGGGCAATCAGCCCCAGCATTTT. Amino acid sequence: CATKGRVGNQPQHF.

This chain uses TRBV18 with TRBJ1-3; no definite D call. There are 16 residues in the CDR3. CDR1 is KGHSH and CDR2 is LQKENI in the germline V gene. V shed 3 bases and J shed 2 bases, with 14 bases lying between them. Here the CDR3 reads CASSPSPQFPGNTIYF. CDR3 bases: TGTGCCAGCTCACCTTCCCCACAATTCCCTGGAAACACCATATATTTT.

The V gene is TRBV5-6, the J gene TRBJ2-2; the match to TRBD2 covers 8 bases. Trimming at V came to 5 bases and at J to 6 bases, leaving 9 bases not matched to a gene. This CDR3 spans 15 amino acids. Germline V gene data show CDR1 as SGHDT and CDR2 as YYEEEE. The CDR3 bases are TGTGCCAGCAGTTACCGGCGGGGGGCCGCCGGGGAGCTGTTTTTT. Its translation: CASSYRRGAAGELFF.

In this sample, this clone turned up once. The chain has TRBV6-4 and TRBJ1-2, with TRBD1 matching 9 bases. The J segment lost 4 bases and the V segment lost 6 bases, leaving 6 bases of the junction unmatched. The CDR3 is 14 residues long. CDR1 and CDR2 (germline): MRHNA, SNTAGT. CDR3 amino acids: CASSAGQGTYGYTF. The CDR3 DNA follows: TGTGCCAGCAGCGCCGGACAGGGGACCTATGGCTACACCTTC.

The chain has TRBV7-9 and TRBJ1-3, with D unresolved. Looked up from germline, CDR1 is SEHNR and CDR2 is FQNEAQ (reference sequence). This CDR3 has 16 amino acids. V lost 5 bases and J lost 2, with 16 bases in between. The CDR3 DNA is TGTGCCAGCAGCGAAGGTGGAGCTACGACTGGAAACACCATATATTTT. This sequence encodes CASSEGGATTGNTIYF.

This CDR3 is CASRGLTEAFF. CDR3 DNA sequence: TGTGCCAGCAGGGGCCTGACTGAAGCTTTCTTT. The V and J genes are TRBV9 and TRBJ1-1, with unresolved D. V was cut by 5 bases and J by 5 bases, with 7 bases left in between. Germline V gene sequence: CDR1 SGDLS, CDR2 YYNGEE. The CDR3 covers 11 residues.

The chain employs TRBV9 and TRBJ1-2, with TRBD1 identical over 12 bases. The V gene end was trimmed by 3 bases and the J gene end by 0 bases; junction bases not matched to a gene: 12. There are 19 residues in the CDR3. Germline V gene data show CDR1 as SGDLS and CDR2 as YYNGEE. CDR3 amino acids: CASSASGQGAREANYGYTF. DNA of the CDR3: TGTGCCAGCAGCGCCTCGGGACAGGGGGCCCGAGAAGCTAACTATGGCTACACCTTC.